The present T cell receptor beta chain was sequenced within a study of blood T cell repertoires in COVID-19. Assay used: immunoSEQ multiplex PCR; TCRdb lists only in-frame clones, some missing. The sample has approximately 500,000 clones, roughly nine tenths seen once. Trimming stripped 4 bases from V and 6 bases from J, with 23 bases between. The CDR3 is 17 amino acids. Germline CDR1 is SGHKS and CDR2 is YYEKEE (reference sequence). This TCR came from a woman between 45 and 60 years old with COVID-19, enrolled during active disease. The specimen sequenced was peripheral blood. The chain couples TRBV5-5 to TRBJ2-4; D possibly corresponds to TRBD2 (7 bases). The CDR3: CASSRLGGLEGRNIQYF. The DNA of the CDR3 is TGTGCCAGCAGCCGCCTGGGGGGGCTTGAAGGAAGAAACATTCAGTACTTC. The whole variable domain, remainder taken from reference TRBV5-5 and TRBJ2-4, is DAGVTQSPTHLIKTRGQQVTLRCSPISGHKSVSWYQQVLGQGPQFIFQYYEKEERGRGNFPDRFSARQFPNYSSELNVNALLLGDSALYLCASSRLGGLEGRNIQYFGAGTRLSVL.